The sequence of this T cell receptor beta chain was determined in a study of CD8 T cells in ankylosing spondylitis. Study-wide points: Earlier literature documents some of the motif variants in reactive arthritis synovial fluid and blood. Roughly eight highly homologous variants formed a TCR beta motif that appeared characteristic of ankylosing spondylitis blood. Clones tied to disease were said to be significantly enriched in matched ankylosing spondylitis synovial fluid.

Generation of TCR beta libraries employed quantitative 5'-RACE incorporating molecular barcodes. TCRdb called the 5' RACE reads again in MiXCR, with one record for every CDR3 protein. The table lists a few hundred thousand distinct CDR3 sequences, about 20% of them singletons. Germline-derived CDR1 and CDR2 are MDHEN and SYDVKM. The length of the CDR3 is 16 residues. V shed 5 bases, J shed 3 bases, and the junction held 9 bases outside the gene matches. This clonotype was found a few times. Its target is unknown. The source material was blood, either unsorted or a sorted T cell fraction (not recorded which). The clonotype comes from a male donor with ankylosing spondylitis. The genes are TRBV28 and TRBJ2-5; 10 nucleotides align to TRBD2. CDR3 loop: CASSPPIAGGKETQYF. As DNA, the CDR3 is TGTGCCAGCAGTCCTCCAATAGCGGGAGGTAAAGAGACCCAGTACTTC.